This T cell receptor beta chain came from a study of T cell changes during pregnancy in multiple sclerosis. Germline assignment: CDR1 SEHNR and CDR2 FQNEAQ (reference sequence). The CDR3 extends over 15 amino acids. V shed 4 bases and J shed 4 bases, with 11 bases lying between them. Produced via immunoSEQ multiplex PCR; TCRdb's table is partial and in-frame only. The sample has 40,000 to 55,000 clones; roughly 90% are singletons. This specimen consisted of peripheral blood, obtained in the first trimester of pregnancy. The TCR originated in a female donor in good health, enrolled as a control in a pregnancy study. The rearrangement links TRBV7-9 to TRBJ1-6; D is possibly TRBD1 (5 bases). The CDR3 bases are TGTGCCAGCAGCTCCAGCGCAGGGTATAATTCACCCCTCCACTTT. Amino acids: CASSSSAGYNSPLHF.